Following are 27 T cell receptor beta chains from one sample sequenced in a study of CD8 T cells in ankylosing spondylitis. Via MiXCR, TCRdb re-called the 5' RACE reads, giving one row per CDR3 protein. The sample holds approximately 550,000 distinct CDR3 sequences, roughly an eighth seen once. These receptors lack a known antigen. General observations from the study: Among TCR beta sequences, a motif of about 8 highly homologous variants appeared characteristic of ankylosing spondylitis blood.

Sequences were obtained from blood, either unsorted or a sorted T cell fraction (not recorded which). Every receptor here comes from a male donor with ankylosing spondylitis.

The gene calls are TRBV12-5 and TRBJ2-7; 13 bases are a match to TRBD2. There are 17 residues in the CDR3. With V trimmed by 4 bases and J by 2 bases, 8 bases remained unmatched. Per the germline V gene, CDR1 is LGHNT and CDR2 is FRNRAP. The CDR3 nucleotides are TGTGCTAGTGGTTCGGATCCGGGACTAGCGGGAACCTACGAGCAGTACGTC. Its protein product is CASGSDPGLAGTYEQYV.

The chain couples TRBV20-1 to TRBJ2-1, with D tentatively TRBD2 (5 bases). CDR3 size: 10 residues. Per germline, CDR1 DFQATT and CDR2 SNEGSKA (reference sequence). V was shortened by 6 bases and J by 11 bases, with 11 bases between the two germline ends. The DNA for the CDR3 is TGCAGTGCAATCACTAGTCAGCAGTTCTTC. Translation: CSAITSQQFF.

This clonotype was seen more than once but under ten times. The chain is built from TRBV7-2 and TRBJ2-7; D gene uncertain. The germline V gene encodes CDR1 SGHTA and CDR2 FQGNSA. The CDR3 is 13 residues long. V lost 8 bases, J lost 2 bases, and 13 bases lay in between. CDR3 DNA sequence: TGTGCCAGCGGCCCCCGGCGGACCTACGAGCAGTACTTC. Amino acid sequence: CASGPRRTYEQYF.

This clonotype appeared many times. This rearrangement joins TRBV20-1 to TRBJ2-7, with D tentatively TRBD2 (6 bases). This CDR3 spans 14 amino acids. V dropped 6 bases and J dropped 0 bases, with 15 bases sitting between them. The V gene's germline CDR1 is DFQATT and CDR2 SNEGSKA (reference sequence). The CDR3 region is CSAPLAGSSYEQYF. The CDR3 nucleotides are TGCAGTGCGCCTCTGGCGGGAAGCTCCTACGAGCAGTACTTC.

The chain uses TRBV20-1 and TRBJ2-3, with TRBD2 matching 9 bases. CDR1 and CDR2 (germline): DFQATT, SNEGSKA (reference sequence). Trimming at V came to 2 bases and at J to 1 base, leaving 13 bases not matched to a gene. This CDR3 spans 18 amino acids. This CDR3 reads CSARSVLSSGSGTDTQYF. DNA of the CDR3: TGCAGTGCTAGATCCGTACTAAGTAGCGGGAGTGGCACAGATACGCAGTATTTT.

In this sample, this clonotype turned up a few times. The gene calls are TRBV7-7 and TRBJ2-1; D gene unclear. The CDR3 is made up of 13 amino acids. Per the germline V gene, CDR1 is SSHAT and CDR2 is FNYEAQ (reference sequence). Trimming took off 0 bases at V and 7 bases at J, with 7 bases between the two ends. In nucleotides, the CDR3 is TGTGCCAGCAGCTTAGCGTGGGCTAATGAGCAGTTCTTC. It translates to CASSLAWANEQFF. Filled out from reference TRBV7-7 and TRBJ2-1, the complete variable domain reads GAGVSQSPRYKVTKRGQDVTLRCDPISSHATLYWYQQALGQGPEFLTYFNYEAQPDKSGLPSDRFSAERPEGSISTLTIQRTEQRDSAMYRCASSLAWANEQFFGPGTRLTVL.

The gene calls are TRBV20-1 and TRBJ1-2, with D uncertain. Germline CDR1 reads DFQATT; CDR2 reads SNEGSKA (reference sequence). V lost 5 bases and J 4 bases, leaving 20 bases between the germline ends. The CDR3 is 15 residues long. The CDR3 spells CSARTRDLSVYGYTF. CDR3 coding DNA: TGCAGTGCTCGAACCCGGGATCTAAGTGTCTATGGCTACACCTTC.

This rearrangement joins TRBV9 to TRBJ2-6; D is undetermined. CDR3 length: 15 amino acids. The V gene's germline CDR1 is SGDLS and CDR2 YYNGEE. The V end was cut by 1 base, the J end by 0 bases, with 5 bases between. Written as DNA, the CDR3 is TGTGCCAGCAGCGTATCACCCTCTGGGGCCAACGTCCTGACTTTC. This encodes CASSVSPSGANVLTF.

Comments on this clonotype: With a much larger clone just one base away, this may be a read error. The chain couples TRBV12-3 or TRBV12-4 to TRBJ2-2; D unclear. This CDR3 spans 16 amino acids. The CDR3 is CGSIPSDLLNTGELFF. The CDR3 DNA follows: TGTGGCAGCATTCCCTCGGACCTACTTAACACCGGGGAGCTGTTTTTT.

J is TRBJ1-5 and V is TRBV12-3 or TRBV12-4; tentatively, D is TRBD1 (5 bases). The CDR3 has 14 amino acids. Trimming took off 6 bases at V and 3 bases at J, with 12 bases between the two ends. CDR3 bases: TGTGCCAGCAGCCCCACAGGAGCCAATCAGCCCCAGCATTTT. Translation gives CASSPTGANQPQHF.

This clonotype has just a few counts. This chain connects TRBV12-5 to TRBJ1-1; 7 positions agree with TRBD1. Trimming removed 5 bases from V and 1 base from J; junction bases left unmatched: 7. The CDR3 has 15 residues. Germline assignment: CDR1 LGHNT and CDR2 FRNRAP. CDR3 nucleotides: TGTGCTAGTGGTCCCCCAGGGACAGCGAACACTGAAGCTTTCTTT. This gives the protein CASGPPGTANTEAFF.

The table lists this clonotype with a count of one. The CDR3 is CASSIPGQGRDILNTEAFF. The DNA of the CDR3 is TGTGCCAGTAGTATACCGGGACAGGGAAGGGACATTTTGAACACTGAAGCTTTCTTT. The V gene is TRBV19, the J gene TRBJ1-1; 9 nucleotides match TRBD1. The J segment lost 0 bases and the V segment lost 2 bases, leaving 13 bases of the junction unmatched. Germline CDR1 reads LNHDA; CDR2 reads SQIVND (reference sequence). CDR3 size: 19 residues. Combining the CDR3 with reference TRBV19 and TRBJ1-1 gives the whole variable domain DGGITQSPKYLFRKEGQNVTLSCEQNLNHDAMYWYRQDPGQGLRLIYYSQIVNDFQKGDIAEGYSVSREKKESFPLTVTSAQKNPTAFYLCASSIPGQGRDILNTEAFFGQGTRLTVV.

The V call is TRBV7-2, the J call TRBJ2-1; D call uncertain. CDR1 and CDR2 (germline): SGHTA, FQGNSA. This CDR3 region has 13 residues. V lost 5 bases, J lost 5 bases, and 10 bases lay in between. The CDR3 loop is CASSRSLHNEQFF. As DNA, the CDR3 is TGTGCCAGCAGCCGGTCCCTTCACAATGAGCAGTTCTTC.

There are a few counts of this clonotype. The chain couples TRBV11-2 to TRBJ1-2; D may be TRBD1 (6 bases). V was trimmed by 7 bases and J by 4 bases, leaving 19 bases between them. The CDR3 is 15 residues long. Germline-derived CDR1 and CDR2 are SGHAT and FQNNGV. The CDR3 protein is CASTIQGRPSYGYTF. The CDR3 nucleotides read TGTGCCAGCACCATACAGGGACGGCCTAGCTATGGCTACACCTTC. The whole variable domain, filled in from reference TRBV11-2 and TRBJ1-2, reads EAGVAQSPRYKIIEKRQSVAFWCNPISGHATLYWYQQILGQGPKLLIQFQNNGVVDDSQLPKDRFSAERLKGVDSTLKIQPAKLEDSAVYLCASTIQGRPSYGYTFGSGTRLTVV.

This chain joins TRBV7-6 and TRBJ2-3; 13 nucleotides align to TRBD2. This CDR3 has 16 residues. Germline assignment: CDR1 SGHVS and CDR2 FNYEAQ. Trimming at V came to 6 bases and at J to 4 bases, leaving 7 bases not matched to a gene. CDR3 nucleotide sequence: TGTGCCAGCAGGACTTTGGGACTAGCGGGATCAGATACGCAGTATTTT. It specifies CASRTLGLAGSDTQYF.

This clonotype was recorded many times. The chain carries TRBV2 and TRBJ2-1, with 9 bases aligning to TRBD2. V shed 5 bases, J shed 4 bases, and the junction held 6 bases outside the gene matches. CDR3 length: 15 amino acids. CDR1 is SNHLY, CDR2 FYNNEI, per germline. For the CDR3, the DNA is TGTGCCAGCAGTCTTAGCGGGAGTGGTTACAATGAGCAGTTCTTC. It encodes CASSLSGSGYNEQFF.

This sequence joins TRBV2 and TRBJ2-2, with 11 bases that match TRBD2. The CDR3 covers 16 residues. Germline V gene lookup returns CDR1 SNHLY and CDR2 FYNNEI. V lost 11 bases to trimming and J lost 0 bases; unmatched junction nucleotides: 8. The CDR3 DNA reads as TGTGCCGCCCCCAGGACTAGCGGGTCGAACACCGGGGAGCTGTTTTTT. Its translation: CAAPRTSGSNTGELFF.

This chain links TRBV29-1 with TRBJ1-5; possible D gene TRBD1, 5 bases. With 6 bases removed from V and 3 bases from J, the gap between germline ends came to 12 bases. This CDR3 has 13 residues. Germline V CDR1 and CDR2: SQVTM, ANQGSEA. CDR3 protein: CSVGRGDNQPQHF. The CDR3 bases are TGCAGCGTGGGCCGGGGGGACAATCAGCCCCAGCATTTT.

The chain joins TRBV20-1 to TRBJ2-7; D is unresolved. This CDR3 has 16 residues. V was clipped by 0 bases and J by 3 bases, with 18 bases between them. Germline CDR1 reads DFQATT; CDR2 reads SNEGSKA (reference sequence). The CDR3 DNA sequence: TGCAGTGCTAGAGAGTGCCTCCCGAAGGGCCTCTACGAGCAGTACGTC. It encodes CSARECLPKGLYEQYV.

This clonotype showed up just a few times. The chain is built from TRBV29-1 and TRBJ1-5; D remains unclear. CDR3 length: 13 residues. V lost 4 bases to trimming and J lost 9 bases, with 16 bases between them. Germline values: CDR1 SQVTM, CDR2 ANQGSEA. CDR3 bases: TGCAGCGTTGTAGAACAGCCCGCCGGGCCCCAGCATTTT. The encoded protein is CSVVEQPAGPQHF.

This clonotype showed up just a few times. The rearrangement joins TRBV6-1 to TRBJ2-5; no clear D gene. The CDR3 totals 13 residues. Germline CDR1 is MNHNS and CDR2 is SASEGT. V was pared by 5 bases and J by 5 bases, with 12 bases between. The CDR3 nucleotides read TGTGCCAGCAGTAGTACATTGGATGAGACCCAGTACTTC. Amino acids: CASSSTLDETQYF.

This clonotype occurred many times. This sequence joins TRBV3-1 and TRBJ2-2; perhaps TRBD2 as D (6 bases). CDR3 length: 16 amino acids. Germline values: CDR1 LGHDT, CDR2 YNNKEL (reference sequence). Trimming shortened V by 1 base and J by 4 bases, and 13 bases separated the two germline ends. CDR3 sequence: CASSQGGGYGTGELFF. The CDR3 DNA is TGTGCCAGCAGCCAAGGTGGGGGGTACGGCACCGGGGAGCTGTTTTTT.

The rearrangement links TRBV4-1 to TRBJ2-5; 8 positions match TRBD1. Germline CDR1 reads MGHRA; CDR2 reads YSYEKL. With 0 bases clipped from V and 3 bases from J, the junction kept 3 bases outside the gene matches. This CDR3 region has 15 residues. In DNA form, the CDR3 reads TGCGCCAGCAGCCAAGATTGGACAGGGAAAGAGACCCAGTACTTC. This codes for CASSQDWTGKETQYF.

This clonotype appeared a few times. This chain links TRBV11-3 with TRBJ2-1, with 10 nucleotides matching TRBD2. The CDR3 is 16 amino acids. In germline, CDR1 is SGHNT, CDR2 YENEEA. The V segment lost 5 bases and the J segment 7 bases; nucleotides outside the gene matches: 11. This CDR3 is CASSPPSGRSTNEQFF. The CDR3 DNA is TGTGCCAGCAGCCCTCCTAGCGGGAGAAGTACGAATGAGCAGTTCTTC.

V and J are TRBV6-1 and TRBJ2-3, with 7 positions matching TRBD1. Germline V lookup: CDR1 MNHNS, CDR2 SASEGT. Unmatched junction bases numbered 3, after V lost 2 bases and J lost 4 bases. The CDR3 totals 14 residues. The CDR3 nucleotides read TGTGCCAGCAGTGAACGACAGGGTTCAGATACGCAGTATTTT. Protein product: CASSERQGSDTQYF.

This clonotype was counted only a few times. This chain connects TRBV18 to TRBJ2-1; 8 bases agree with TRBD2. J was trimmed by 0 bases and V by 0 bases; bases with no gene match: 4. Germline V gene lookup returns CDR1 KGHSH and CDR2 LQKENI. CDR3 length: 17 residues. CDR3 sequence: CASSPPTSGSSYNEQFF. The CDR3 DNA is TGTGCCAGCTCACCACCCACTAGCGGAAGCTCCTACAATGAGCAGTTCTTC.

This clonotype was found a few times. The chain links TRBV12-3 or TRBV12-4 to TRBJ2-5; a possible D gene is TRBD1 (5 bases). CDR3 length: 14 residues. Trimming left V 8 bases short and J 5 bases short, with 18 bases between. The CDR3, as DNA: TGTGCCAGCCTGGTGCAGGGTTTGAAGGAGACCCAGTACTTC. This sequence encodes CASLVQGLKETQYF.